Listed below are T cell receptor beta chains from one sample, sequenced in a study of cytomegalovirus exposure and HLA in healthy donors. Clones were read by immunoSEQ multiplex PCR, and TCRdb kept only the in-frame ones, dropping some. The sample has 100,000 to 140,000 clones; around 67% are singletons. The sequenced material came from PBMCs. These receptors were obtained from a woman aged 40 to 50 in good health and CMV-seropositive. Each CDR3 is given with its conserved first and last residue. D genes are given only for firm matches. The size field is filled for only some rows; it gives once, few, many or a size class.

>NA|TRBJ2-6|TRBV4-3|many
TGCGCCAGCAGCCAGCTTTTGGAGACTGGGGCCAACGTCCTGACTTTC
CASSQLLETGANVLTF
>NA|TRBJ1-1|TRBV7-9|NA
TGTGCCAGCAGCTTATCAGGTAACACTGAAGCTTTCTTT
CASSLSGNTEAFF
>NA|TRBJ2-1|TRBV5-4|NA
TGTGCCAGCAGCTTGGATACGGGGAGCAATGAGCAGTTCTTC
CASSLDTGSNEQFF
>NA|TRBJ1-1|TRBV6-6|NA
TGTGCCAGCAGTTACGACACTGGTTACACTGAAGCTTTCTTT
CASSYDTGYTEAFF
>NA|TRBJ1-1|TRBV5-4|few
TGTGCCAGCAGTCGGGAACAAGGCACTGAAGCTTTCTTT
CASSREQGTEAFF
>NA|TRBJ1-6|TRBV6-5|few
TGTGCCAGCCGTTCCGACAGCTATAATTCACCCCTCCACTTT
CASRSDSYNSPLHF
>NA|TRBJ1-6|TRBV4-1|NA
TGCGCCAGCAGCCAAGTAGCTTCGTCCTATAATTCACCCCTCCACTTT
CASSQVASSYNSPLHF
>NA|TRBJ2-1|TRBV27|few
TGTGCCAGCAGGGCCTGGCCCAATGAGCAGTTCTTC
CASRAWPNEQFF
>TRBD1|TRBJ2-7|TRBV7-9|NA
TGTGCCAGCAGCTTCAGGGGGCTCGCCGAGCAGTACTTC
CASSFRGLAEQYF
>NA|TRBJ1-6|TRBV5-8|NA
TGTGCCAGCAGCTCAAGATATGGGGCAGCCCTCCACTTT
CASSSRYGAALHF
>TRBD2|TRBJ2-7|TRBV6-6|few
TGTGCCAGCAGTTACCCGAGCGGGGGAGATTACGAGCAGTACTTC
CASSYPSGGDYEQYF
>NA|TRBJ1-1|TRBV18|NA
TGTGCCAGCTCAGAAAGGGAGACTGAAGCTTTCTTT
CASSERETEAFF
>NA|TRBJ1-5|TRBV28|once
TGTGCCAGCAGTCAACCGGGACTTACAAGCAATCAGCCCCAGCATTTT
CASSQPGLTSNQPQHF
>TRBD2|TRBJ2-1|TRBV7-3|NA
TGTGCCAGCAGCTCAGGCGGGGGTGGGCTCTACAATGAGCAGTTCTTC
CASSSGGGGLYNEQFF
>TRBD1|TRBJ1-2|TRBV6-5|NA
TGTGCCAGCAGACCCGGGACAGTAAACTATGGCTACACCTTC
CASRPGTVNYGYTF
>NA|TRBJ1-2|TRBV19|NA
TGTGCCAGTAGTAATGGGGGGGCCTACGGCTACACCTTC
CASSNGGAYGYTF
>NA|TRBJ1-6|TRBV5-4|NA
TGTGCCAGCAGCCCGGACACCACCAATTCACCCCTCCACTTT
CASSPDTTNSPLHF
>TRBD2|TRBJ2-2|TRBV11-2|NA
TGTGCCAGCAGCCCGGGGAGGGGAGGCACCGGGGAGCTGTTTTTT
CASSPGRGGTGELFF
>NA|TRBJ1-2|TRBV30|NA
TGTGCCTGGAGTGTGCGGGACTCCTACACCTTC
CAWSVRDSYTF
>NA|TRBJ1-1|TRBV25-1|NA
TGTGCCAGCACCCTAGGGGGGAACACTGAAGCTTTCTTT
CASTLGGNTEAFF
>NA|TRBJ2-7|TRBV5-1|NA
TGCGCCAGCAGCTTGGGGGAGGTCCTCTCCCTAGAGCAGTACTTC
CASSLGEVLSLEQYF
>NA|TRBJ1-1|TRBV30|NA
TGTGCCTGGAGGACCATTACTACCATGAACACTGAAGCTTTCTTT
CAWRTITTMNTEAFF
>NA|TRBJ2-2|TRBV6-5|NA
TGTGCCAGCAGTCCACGGACAGATAACACCGGGGAGCTGTTTTTT
CASSPRTDNTGELFF
>NA|TRBJ2-1|TRBV7-3|NA
TGTGCCAGCAGCTCCCCACACTACAATGAGCAGTTCTTC
CASSSPHYNEQFF
>NA|TRBJ2-1|TRBV6-1|few
TGTGCCAGCAGTGAATTCGGGACTGGATACAATGAGCAGTTCTTC
CASSEFGTGYNEQFF
>TRBD1|TRBJ2-1|TRBV5-1|NA
TGCGCCAGCAGCCTGTACAGGGGTGGTTGGGACAATGAGCAGTTCTTC
CASSLYRGGWDNEQFF
>TRBD2|TRBJ2-7|TRBV5-1|NA
TGCGCCAGCAGCGAAGGACTAGCGGGGGGTTACGAGCAGTACTTC
CASSEGLAGGYEQYF
>TRBD1|TRBJ2-2|TRBV7-3|few
TGTGCCAGCAGCTTAGGGACAGGGACGGCCGGGGAGCTGTTTTTT
CASSLGTGTAGELFF
>NA|TRBJ2-7|TRBV7-9|once
TGTGCCAGCAACCCCGACAGAGCCTCCTACGAGCAGTACTTC
CASNPDRASYEQYF
>NA|TRBJ2-3|TRBV7-3|NA
TGTGCCAGCAGCATAGAGCCCCTCACCGATACGCAGTATTTT
CASSIEPLTDTQYF
>NA|TRBJ1-2|TRBV5-1|NA
TGCGCCAGCAGCTTAACAGGGAATGGCTACACCTTC
CASSLTGNGYTF
>TRBD1|TRBJ1-5|TRBV27|NA
TGTGCCAGCAGTGTAGGGACAGGGGGCAATCAGCCCCAGCATTTT
CASSVGTGGNQPQHF
>NA|TRBJ1-1|TRBV30|NA
TGTGCCTGGACAGGGAGGTACACTGAAGCTTTCTTT
CAWTGRYTEAFF
>TRBD1|TRBJ2-7|TRBV6-5|NA
TGTGCCAGCAGCCGACAACAGGGGAGCTACGAGCAGTACTTC
CASSRQQGSYEQYF
>NA|TRBJ2-7|TRBV18|NA
TGTGCCAGCTCACCACTCTCCGCCTACGAGCAGTACTTC
CASSPLSAYEQYF
>NA|TRBJ2-3|TRBV27|NA
TGTGCCAGCAGCCTGACGGGGAAAAGCACAGATACGCAGTATTTT
CASSLTGKSTDTQYF
>NA|TRBJ1-2|TRBV18|NA
TGTGCCAGCTCACCGGGAGTCTCAAGGCATGGCTACACCTTC
CASSPGVSRHGYTF